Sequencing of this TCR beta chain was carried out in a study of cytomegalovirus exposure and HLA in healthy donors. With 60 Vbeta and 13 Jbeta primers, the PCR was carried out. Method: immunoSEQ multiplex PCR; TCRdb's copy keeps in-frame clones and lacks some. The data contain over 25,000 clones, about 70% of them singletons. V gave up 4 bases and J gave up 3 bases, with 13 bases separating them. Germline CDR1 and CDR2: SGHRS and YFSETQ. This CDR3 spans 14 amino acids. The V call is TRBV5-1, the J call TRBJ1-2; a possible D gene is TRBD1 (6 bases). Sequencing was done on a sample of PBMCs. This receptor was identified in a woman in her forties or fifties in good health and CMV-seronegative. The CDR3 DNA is TGCGCCAGCAGCCAGGGACATCGGGACTATGGCTACACCTTC. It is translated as CASSQGHRDYGYTF.